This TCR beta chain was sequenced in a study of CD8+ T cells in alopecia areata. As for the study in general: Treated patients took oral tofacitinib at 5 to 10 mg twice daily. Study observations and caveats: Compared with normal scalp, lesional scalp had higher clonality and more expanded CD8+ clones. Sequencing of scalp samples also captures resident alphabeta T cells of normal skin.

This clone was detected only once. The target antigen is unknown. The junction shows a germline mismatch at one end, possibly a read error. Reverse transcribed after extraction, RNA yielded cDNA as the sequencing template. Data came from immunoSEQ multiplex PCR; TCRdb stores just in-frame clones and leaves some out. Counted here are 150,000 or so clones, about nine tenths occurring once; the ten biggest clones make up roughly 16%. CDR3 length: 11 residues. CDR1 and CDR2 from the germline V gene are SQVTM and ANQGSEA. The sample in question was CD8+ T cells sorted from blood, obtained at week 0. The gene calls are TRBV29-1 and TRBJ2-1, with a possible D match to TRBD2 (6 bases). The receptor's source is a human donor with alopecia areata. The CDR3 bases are TGCAGCGTTGAGGGAGGTTTTGAAGTGCTCTTC. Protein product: CSVEGGFEVLF.